This passage covers 3 T cell receptor beta chains from one sample sequenced in a study of post-analysis software for immune sequencing data (dated by TCRdb to 2013 to 2016). The paper as a whole reports these results and caveats: Significantly higher frequencies in patients than in controls were found for roughly 5 TRBV segments, including TRBV5-6, TRBV5-1 and TRBV20-1.

These TCRs' antigens remain unknown. Libraries were constructed by PCR. The data were produced on an Illumina HiSeq 2500. Unique molecular identifiers were incorporated into TCR beta cDNA libraries to reduce PCR and sequencing biases. TCRdb reanalyzed the raw reads on its own, using fastp at Q25 for trimming and MiXCR for clone calling, and kept in-frame beta chains. Rows are unified per CDR3 protein, each entry keeping the most common DNA and genes. The sample contains around 500,000 distinct CDR3 sequences, roughly 34% of them found a single time. In total, the top ten clones hold about 5.6% of the sample. The sample taken for sequencing was blood. The receptors were sampled from a girl between 2 and 17 years old with multiple sclerosis.

The chain carries TRBV7-2 and TRBJ2-1; 8 positions agree with TRBD1. The CDR3 extends over 15 amino acids. J gave up 4 bases and V 5 bases, and 7 bases lay outside the gene matches. The germline V gene encodes CDR1 SGHTA and CDR2 FQGNSA. CDR3 in DNA: TGTGCCAGCAGCCAGGGGGCCAGCGTTTACAATGAGCAGTTCTTC. Amino acids: CASSQGASVYNEQFF.

V gene TRBV7-9 combines with J gene TRBJ1-2, with 9 bases identical to TRBD1. Per germline, CDR1 SEHNR and CDR2 FQNEAQ (reference sequence). Trimming cost V 2 bases and J 6 bases; bases outside gene matches: 7. This CDR3 region has 15 residues. The CDR3 bases are TGTGCCAGCAGCTTATGGACAGGGGTTGAGGATGGCTACACCTTC. Translated, it gives CASSLWTGVEDGYTF.

The chain joins TRBV6-1 to TRBJ1-2, with D perhaps TRBD1 (5 bases). Between the trimmed V and J ends, which lost 7 bases and 8 bases, there was a span of 17 bases. In germline, CDR1 is MNHNS, CDR2 SASEGT. The CDR3 runs 13 residues. The CDR3 here is CASKDTSFGGYTF. CDR3 nucleotides: TGTGCCAGCAAGGACACCTCTTTCGGGGGCTACACCTTC.